This is a list of T cell receptor beta chains from one sample in a study of blood T cell repertoires in COVID-19. Sequencing used immunoSEQ multiplex PCR; TCRdb keeps in-frame clones, though not all of them. Of under 140,000 clones in the sample, 76% were seen once. The sample taken for sequencing was peripheral blood. The origin of the receptors is a woman older than 75 with acute or convalescent COVID-19. The CDR3 runs from the conserved cysteine through the conserved F or W. D genes are given only for firm matches. Not every row has a clone size; where given, it reads once, few, many or a size class.

D gene	clone size	J gene	V gene	CDR3 DNA	CDR3 protein
TRBD2	NA	TRBJ2-3	TRBV28	TGTGCCAGCAGTTTAATTAGCGGGAGGACTACAGATACGCAGTATTTT	CASSLISGRTTDTQYF
NA	NA	TRBJ2-1	TRBV18	TGTGCCAGCTCACCCATACAGGGTGGTTACAATGAGCAGTTCTTC	CASSPIQGGYNEQFF
TRBD1	NA	TRBJ1-2	TRBV28	TGTGCCAGCAGAACGCCGGGACAGGGTGTCTCTGGCTACACCTTC	CASRTPGQGVSGYTF
NA	NA	TRBJ2-5	TRBV5-1	TGCGCCAGCAGCCGGGATGTTCCGGGGGAGACCCAGTACTTC	CASSRDVPGETQYF
TRBD1	NA	TRBJ2-7	TRBV5-1	TGCGCCAGCAGCTTGACCGGGACAGACTACGAGCAGTACTTC	CASSLTGTDYEQYF
NA	few	TRBJ2-4	TRBV11-2	TGTGCCAGCGGCCAATCTGTACAAAACATTCAGTACTTC	CASGQSVQNIQYF
NA	NA	TRBJ1-5	TRBV4-1	TGCGCCAGCAGCCCCAACACGAACACAGGTAGCAATCAGCCCCAGCATTTT	CASSPNTNTGSNQPQHF
TRBD2	once	TRBJ2-1	TRBV6-2/TRBV6-3	TGTGCCAGCAGTTACTCACCCCCGGGACTAGCGGGAGACGAGCAGTTCTTC	CASSYSPPGLAGDEQFF
NA	once	TRBJ2-3	TRBV6-4	TGTGCCAGCAGTGAATATCAGACATCAGATACGCAGTATTTT	CASSEYQTSDTQYF
TRBD2	NA	TRBJ2-3	TRBV29-1	TGCAGCGTTGTTTCACTAGCGGGGGCCCACACAGATACGCAGTATTTT	CSVVSLAGAHTDTQYF
NA	NA	TRBJ1-1	TRBV6-5	TGTGCCAGCAGCCGGGGGGTTGAAGCTTTCTTT	CASSRGVEAFF
NA	NA	TRBJ2-4	TRBV4-2	TGTGCCAGCAGCCAAAACCAACAGGGCCAAAACATTCAGTACTTC	CASSQNQQGQNIQYF
NA	NA	TRBJ2-7	TRBV6-5	TGTGCCAGCAGCCAAAAGACAGGAGCAAACTACGAGCAGTACTTC	CASSQKTGANYEQYF
NA	NA	TRBJ1-2	TRBV19	TGTGCCAGTAGTTTAAAACTCGGGGGCTACACCTTC	CASSLKLGGYTF
NA	NA	TRBJ1-2	TRBV7-9	TGTGCCAGCAGCCCCGGGACATTTGATGGCTACACCTTC	CASSPGTFDGYTF
TRBD1	NA	TRBJ1-2	TRBV5-1	TGCGCCAGCAGCCCGGGACAGGAGCATGGCTACACCTTC	CASSPGQEHGYTF
NA	once	TRBJ1-2	TRBV5-4	TGTGCCAGCAGCTCCGACGGAGCAGCGTATGGCTACACCTTC	CASSSDGAAYGYTF
NA	NA	TRBJ2-1	TRBV28	TGTGCCAGCAGTCTTGGACTCGCCAATGAGCAGTTCTTC	CASSLGLANEQFF
NA	NA	TRBJ1-3	TRBV4-2	TGTGCCAGCAGCCGATCCGGGACAATCACTGGAAACACCATATATTTT	CASSRSGTITGNTIYF
NA	few	TRBJ2-7	TRBV6-4	TGTGCCAGCAGTGACAAGAACAATTACGAGCAGTACTTC	CASSDKNNYEQYF
TRBD1	NA	TRBJ1-1	TRBV12-5	TGTGCTAGTGGTTTGGTTCCGGCGGACAGGGTAAGTGAAGCTTTCTTT	CASGLVPADRVSEAFF
TRBD1	few	TRBJ1-4	TRBV12-3/TRBV12-4	TGTGCCAGCAGCCCACAGGGGGGCGAAAAACTGTTTTTT	CASSPQGGEKLFF
TRBD1	once	TRBJ2-2	TRBV5-1	TGCGCCAGCAGCTCGAAAGGACAGGGGTATTTGGCGGCCGGGGAGCTGTTTTTT	CASSSKGQGYLAAGELFF
TRBD2	NA	TRBJ2-5	TRBV5-1	TGCGCCAGCAGGGACGGAGCGGGACCCCAAGAGACCCAGTACTTC	CASRDGAGPQETQYF
TRBD1	NA	TRBJ1-5	TRBV28	TGTGCCAGCAGGACAGGGGAAGGTGAGCCCCAGCATTTT	CASRTGEGEPQHF
TRBD1	NA	TRBJ1-1	TRBV18	TGTGCCAGCTCACACAGGGGGGGCACTGAAGCTTTCTTT	CASSHRGGTEAFF
NA	NA	TRBJ2-7	TRBV13	TGTGCCAGCAGCTTAGGCGGCAGGACCGAGGGTTACGAGCAGTACTTC	CASSLGGRTEGYEQYF
NA	NA	TRBJ2-1	TRBV5-1	TGCGCCAGCAGCTTGCCGGGGGACTACAATGAGCAGTTCTTC	CASSLPGDYNEQFF
NA	NA	TRBJ1-1	TRBV10-1	TGCGCCAGCAGTGAGTCGGGAAACTGGGGGGACACTGAAGCTTTCTTT	CASSESGNWGDTEAFF
NA	NA	TRBJ1-5	TRBV6-6	TGTGCCAGCAGTGGGGCAGCGCCCCGCAATCAGCCCCAGCATTTT	CASSGAAPRNQPQHF
NA	NA	TRBJ2-3	TRBV7-9	TGTACCAGCAACACTATTGGGACTTACCGCACAGATACGCAGTATTTT	CTSNTIGTYRTDTQYF
TRBD2	once	TRBJ2-5	TRBV11-3	TGTGCCAGCAGCTTATCAAGCGGGATGATACAAGAGACCCAGTACTTC	CASSLSSGMIQETQYF
NA	few	TRBJ1-2	TRBV19	TGTGCCAGTAGTATTTCCATCGGGAACTATGGCTACACCTTC	CASSISIGNYGYTF
NA	NA	TRBJ1-4	TRBV5-1	TGCGCCAGCAGCTTGGCCAGGGCCAATAATGAAAAACTGTTTTTT	CASSLARANNEKLFF
NA	NA	TRBJ1-6	TRBV7-2	TGTGCCAGCAGCTTAGCCCCTGGGGGGTTCAATAATTCACCCCTCCACTTT	CASSLAPGGFNNSPLHF
TRBD1	NA	TRBJ2-5	TRBV6-5	TGTGCCAGCAGTTTCCAGGGACAGGGGGAAGAGACCCAGTACTTC	CASSFQGQGEETQYF
TRBD2	once	TRBJ2-5	TRBV27	TGTGCCAGCAGTTGGGGACTAGCGGGTTCAAGAGGCACCCAGTACTTC	CASSWGLAGSRGTQYF
NA	NA	TRBJ2-2	TRBV6-5	TGTGCCAGCACGAGGGCCGGGAACACCGGGGAGCTGTTTTTT	CASTRAGNTGELFF
TRBD1	NA	TRBJ1-3	TRBV14	TGTGCCAGCAGCCACCAGACAGGGGCTGGAAACACCATATATTTT	CASSHQTGAGNTIYF
NA	NA	TRBJ2-7	TRBV10-1	TGCGCCAGCAGTGATTTCGCGGAGGGTCCCTACGAGCAGTACTTC	CASSDFAEGPYEQYF
NA	NA	TRBJ2-5	TRBV9	TGTGCCAGCAGCCTCCATCCCGGGATAGCCGAGACCCAGTACTTC	CASSLHPGIAETQYF
NA	NA	TRBJ1-2	TRBV6-5	TGTGCCAGCAGAGACTCCAGGGTAGGGTATGGCTACACCTTC	CASRDSRVGYGYTF
TRBD1	NA	TRBJ2-5	TRBV30	TGTGCCTGGGACAGGGGAGGACAAGAGACCCAGTACTTC	CAWDRGGQETQYF
NA	NA	TRBJ2-5	TRBV27	TGTGCCAGCAGTCCCAATTACGGGAGTGAGACCCAGTACTTC	CASSPNYGSETQYF
TRBD2	once	TRBJ2-1	TRBV4-2	TGTGCCAGCAGCCAAGATGTTTTCGGGGGGGCTTATAATGAGCAGTTCTTC	CASSQDVFGGAYNEQFF
TRBD2	NA	TRBJ2-1	TRBV4-1	TGCGCCAGCACCCCTCGGACCGGGGGGGCCGATGAGCAGTTCTTC	CASTPRTGGADEQFF
TRBD2	NA	TRBJ2-5	TRBV6-5	TGTGCCAGCAGACGAGGATGGGGGGGTGAAGAGACCCAGTACTTC	CASRRGWGGEETQYF
NA	NA	TRBJ2-3	TRBV7-6	TGTGCCAGCAGCTTATTACCGGGTCGCACAGATACGCAGTATTTT	CASSLLPGRTDTQYF
NA	NA	TRBJ2-7	TRBV18	TGTGCCAGCTCACCTACAGACGACCCCTACGAGCAGTACTTC	CASSPTDDPYEQYF
TRBD1	once	TRBJ2-7	TRBV6-5	TGTGCCAGCAGTTACCCCTCCGGGACAGGGGCCGACGAGCAGTACTTC	CASSYPSGTGADEQYF
NA	NA	TRBJ2-7	TRBV9	TGTGCCAGCAGCGTTTCACAGGTGATATCCCACGAGCAGTACTTC	CASSVSQVISHEQYF
NA	once	TRBJ1-1	TRBV21-1	TGTGCCAGCAGCACCAGGGTGAACACTGAAGCTTTCTTT	CASSTRVNTEAFF